Presented here are 16 T cell receptor beta chains from one specimen sequenced in a study of shared clonotypes between healthy human individuals. CD8 cells regarded as naive lacked CD45RO, were positively chosen for CCR7, and omitted terminally differentiated effector memory CD45RA+ cells. Method: immunoSEQ multiplex PCR; TCRdb's copy keeps in-frame clones and lacks some. The repertoire consists of about 580,000 clones, with about 98% occurring once and the leading ten covering 0.25% to 0.35%. Sample: naive CD8+ T cells sorted from blood. The receptors here all came from a man younger than 40 in good health.

The chain joins TRBV6-1 to TRBJ2-7; 9 bases align to TRBD1. The germline CDR1 and CDR2 sequences are MNHNS and SASEGT. V shed 6 bases, J shed 6 bases, and the junction held 12 bases outside the gene matches. CDR3 length: 15 amino acids. CDR3 in amino acids: CASRYTGTGFVEQYF. The CDR3 DNA reads TGTGCCAGCAGGTATACCGGGACAGGGTTTGTCGAGCAGTACTTC.

The chain links TRBV5-1 to TRBJ2-7; 7 bases fit TRBD1. After removal of 7 bases from V and 2 bases from J, the junction contained 6 bases not matched to a gene. Germline lookup yields CDR1 SGHRS and CDR2 YFSETQ. This CDR3 has 13 amino acids. CDR3 nucleotides: TGCGCCAGCGCCGGGACAGAACCCTACGAGCAGTACTTC. It specifies CASAGTEPYEQYF.

V usage is TRBV7-9 and J usage is TRBJ2-2, with 9 bases that match TRBD2. J gave up 0 bases and V 2 bases, and 4 bases lay outside the gene matches. Per germline, CDR1 SEHNR and CDR2 FQNEAQ (reference sequence). The CDR3 loop spans 17 amino acids. The CDR3 here is CASSLTGLASNTGELFF. The CDR3 nucleotides are TGTGCCAGCAGCTTAACTGGACTAGCGTCGAACACCGGGGAGCTGTTTTTT.

Turning to this clone: Other DNA sequences in this sample translate to the same CDR3. This chain connects TRBV11-2 to TRBJ2-7; possible D gene TRBD1, 6 bases. The CDR3 totals 13 residues. Germline-derived CDR1 and CDR2 are SGHAT and FQNNGV. Trimming shortened V by 3 bases and J by 2 bases, and 8 bases separated the two germline ends. The CDR3 region has the DNA TGTGCCAGCAGCTTGGGGACACCCTACGAGCAGTACTTC. It yields the protein CASSLGTPYEQYF. The full variable domain, rest sourced from reference TRBV11-2 and TRBJ2-7, is EAGVAQSPRYKIIEKRQSVAFWCNPISGHATLYWYQQILGQGPKLLIQFQNNGVVDDSQLPKDRFSAERLKGVDSTLKIQPAKLEDSAVYLCASSLGTPYEQYFGPGTRLTVT.

The chain joins TRBV27 to TRBJ2-7, with a weak D call TRBD1 (6 bases). CDR3 size: 16 residues. The V gene's germline CDR1 is MNHEY and CDR2 SMNVEV (reference sequence). V was pared by 2 bases and J by 2 bases, with 16 bases between. CDR3 in amino acids: CASSLRIGDMPYEQYF. The CDR3 region has the DNA TGTGCCAGCAGTTTAAGGATAGGGGACATGCCCTACGAGCAGTACTTC.

For the CDR3, the DNA is TGTGCCAGCAGTTACTGGGAAGGGGATGGCTACACCTTC. This gives the protein CASSYWEGDGYTF. V is TRBV6-5 and J is TRBJ1-2, with D tentatively TRBD1 (5 bases). Germline V lookup: CDR1 MNHEY, CDR2 SVGAGI. The CDR3 is made up of 13 amino acids. The V gene lost 1 base and the J gene lost 6 bases, with 9 bases spanning the gap.

This clone was seen a handful of times. The J gene is TRBJ2-7, the V gene TRBV15, with 11 bases matching TRBD2. V lost 1 base, J lost 3 bases, and 17 bases stayed unmatched. This CDR3 has 20 amino acids. Germline values: CDR1 LNHNV, CDR2 YYDKDF (reference sequence). In nucleotides, the CDR3 is TGTGCCACCAGCAGAGGGGGGATGACTAGCGGGAAAGACGGTAACTACGAGCAGTACTTC. Translated: CATSRGGMTSGKDGNYEQYF. Supplemented by reference TRBV15 and TRBJ2-7, the full variable domain reads DAMVIQNPRYQVTQFGKPVTLSCSQTLNHNVMYWYQQKSSQAPKLLFHYYDKDFNNEADTPDNFQSRRPNTSFCFLDIRSPGLGDTAMYLCATSRGGMTSGKDGNYEQYFGPGTRLTVT.

The V and J genes are TRBV4-2 and TRBJ1-1; no clear D gene. Germline CDR1 is LGHNA and CDR2 is YNFKEQ. Trimming pared 0 bases from V and 0 bases from J, leaving 11 bases between. The CDR3 is 16 amino acids. CDR3 amino acids: CASSQDPSAMNTEAFF. Written as DNA, the CDR3 is TGTGCCAGCAGCCAAGATCCGTCAGCCATGAACACTGAAGCTTTCTTT.

The rearrangement joins TRBV6-6 to TRBJ2-7, with D possibly matching TRBD2 (5 bases). CDR3 size: 13 residues. The V end lost 5 bases, the J end lost 0 bases, and 8 bases lay between the germline ends. Germline loops: CDR1 MNHNY, CDR2 SVGAGI (reference sequence). The CDR3: CASSNGLSYEQYF. The CDR3 DNA is TGTGCCAGCAGTAACGGACTCTCCTACGAGCAGTACTTC.

The chain combines TRBV15 with TRBJ2-7; 9 nucleotides match TRBD2. J was trimmed by 3 bases and V by 5 bases; bases with no gene match: 11. The CDR3 is 16 amino acids. Looked up from germline, CDR1 is LNHNV and CDR2 is YYDKDF (reference sequence). The CDR3 DNA reads as TGTGCCACCAGCGAAGCCCCCGGGACTAGCCTCTACGAGCAGTACTTC. Translated: CATSEAPGTSLYEQYF.

Comments on this clone: Additional DNA sequences in this sample encode the identical CDR3. The CDR3 DNA reads TGTGCCAGCAGTTTAGGTTCTAGCGGGGGCGGGCCATACAATGAGCAGTTCTTC. Residues: CASSLGSSGGGPYNEQFF. This chain links TRBV27 with TRBJ2-1, with 10 bases fitting TRBD2. The CDR3 runs 18 residues. J lost 4 bases, V lost 2 bases, and 11 bases had no gene match. Germline V gene sequence: CDR1 MNHEY, CDR2 SMNVEV (reference sequence).

The chain is built from TRBV28 and TRBJ1-2; no clear D gene. The CDR3 covers 14 residues. The V gene's germline CDR1 is MDHEN and CDR2 SYDVKM. Trimming removed 3 bases from V and 8 bases from J, with 16 bases in between. The CDR3 sequence: CASSFPMTNRGYTF. The CDR3 DNA follows: TGTGCCAGCAGTTTCCCGATGACCAATCGGGGCTACACCTTC.

This clone was picked up a small number of times. This chain uses TRBV7-6 with TRBJ2-7, with D possibly being TRBD1 (6 bases). This CDR3 contains 13 residues. Trimming took off 5 bases at V and 0 bases at J, with 8 bases between the two ends. Germline V gene data show CDR1 as SGHVS and CDR2 as FNYEAQ. The CDR3 region is CASSPDSSYEQYF. The CDR3 coding sequence is TGTGCCAGCAGCCCGGACAGCTCCTACGAGCAGTACTTC. Together with reference TRBV7-6 and TRBJ2-7, the CDR3 gives the full variable domain: GAGVSQSPRYKVTKRGQDVALRCDPISGHVSLYWYRQALGQGPEFLTYFNYEAQQDKSGLPNDRFSAERPEGSISTLTIQRTEQRDSAMYRCASSPDSSYEQYFGPGTRLTVT.

The CDR3, as DNA: TGTGCCAGCAGCCAAGATCGGGGGGCAGGGAGGAACACTGAAGCTTTCTTT. It yields the protein CASSQDRGAGRNTEAFF. The J gene is TRBJ1-1, the V gene TRBV14, with D possibly matching TRBD1 (6 bases). Trimming stripped 0 bases from V and 1 base from J, with 15 bases between. Looked up from germline, CDR1 is SGHDN and CDR2 is FVKESK. This CDR3 contains 17 residues.

The rearrangement joins TRBV5-5 to TRBJ1-4; D call uncertain. Trimming left V 0 bases short and J 8 bases short, with 23 bases between. Germline lookup yields CDR1 SGHKS and CDR2 YYEKEE (reference sequence). The CDR3 spans 18 residues. The CDR3 coding sequence is TGTGCCAGCAGCTTGGCCCGGGCCCCAGGTAGGGTAGGCGAAAAACTGTTTTTT. Translation: CASSLARAPGRVGEKLFF.

This clone has only one observation. The chain joins TRBV29-1 to TRBJ2-2; 9 bases align to TRBD2. The germline CDR1 and CDR2 sequences are SQVTM and ANQGSEA. CDR3 length equals 15 residues. Trimming took 7 bases from V and 5 from J; bases not matched to a gene: 11. The CDR3 loop reads CSASETSGQTGELFF. Here the CDR3 DNA reads TGCAGCGCCTCTGAGACTAGCGGTCAGACCGGGGAGCTGTTTTTT.